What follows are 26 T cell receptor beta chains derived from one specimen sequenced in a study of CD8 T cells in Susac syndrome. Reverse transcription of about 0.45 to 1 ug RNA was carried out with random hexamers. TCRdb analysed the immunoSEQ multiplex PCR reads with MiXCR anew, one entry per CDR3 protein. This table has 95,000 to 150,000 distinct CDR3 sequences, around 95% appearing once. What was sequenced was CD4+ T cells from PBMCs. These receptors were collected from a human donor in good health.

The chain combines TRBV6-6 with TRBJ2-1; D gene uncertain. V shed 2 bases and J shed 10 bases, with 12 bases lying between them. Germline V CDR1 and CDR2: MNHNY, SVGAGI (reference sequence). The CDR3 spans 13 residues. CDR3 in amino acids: CASSYPSPLEQFF. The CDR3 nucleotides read TGTGCCAGCAGTTACCCCTCCCCCCTCGAGCAGTTCTTC.

CDR3: CASSVGGQGADTIYF. Written as DNA, the CDR3 is TGTGCCAGCAGCGTAGGAGGACAGGGGGCGGACACCATATATTTT. The chain couples TRBV9 to TRBJ1-3; 11 bases are a match to TRBD1. Germline V lookup: CDR1 SGDLS, CDR2 YYNGEE. V shed 0 bases and J 8 bases; nucleotides not matched to a gene: 4. The CDR3 is 15 residues long.

CDR3 DNA: TGTGCCAGCAGCCAGGGACAAGGCAATCAGCCCCAGCATTTT. Its protein product is CASSQGQGNQPQHF. The J gene is TRBJ1-5, the V gene TRBV11-2; D possibly corresponds to TRBD1 (6 bases). This CDR3 has 14 residues. V was pared by 5 bases and J by 2 bases, with 10 bases between. Germline lookup yields CDR1 SGHAT and CDR2 FQNNGV.

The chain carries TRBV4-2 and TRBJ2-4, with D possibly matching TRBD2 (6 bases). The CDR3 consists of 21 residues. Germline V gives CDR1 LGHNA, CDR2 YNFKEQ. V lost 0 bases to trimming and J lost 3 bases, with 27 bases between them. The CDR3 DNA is TGTGCCAGCAGCCAAGAAGAGAGCGGGCGTTTCTCCGTGAGGGTCAAAAACATTCAGTACTTC. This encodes CASSQEESGRFSVRVKNIQYF.

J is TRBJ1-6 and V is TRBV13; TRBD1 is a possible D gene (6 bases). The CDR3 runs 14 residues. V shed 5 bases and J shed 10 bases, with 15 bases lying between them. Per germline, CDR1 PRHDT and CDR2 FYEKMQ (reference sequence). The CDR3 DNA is TGTGCCAGCAGCGGAAACAGGGCCGGGTCACCCCTCCACTTT. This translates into CASSGNRAGSPLHF.

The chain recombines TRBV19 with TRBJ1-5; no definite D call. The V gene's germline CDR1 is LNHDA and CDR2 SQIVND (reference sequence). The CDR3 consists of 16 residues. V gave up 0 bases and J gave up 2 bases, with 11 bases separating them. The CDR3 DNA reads TGTGCCAGTAGTATAGATCCCGGGAGGGGCAATCAGCCCCAGCATTTT. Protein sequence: CASSIDPGRGNQPQHF.

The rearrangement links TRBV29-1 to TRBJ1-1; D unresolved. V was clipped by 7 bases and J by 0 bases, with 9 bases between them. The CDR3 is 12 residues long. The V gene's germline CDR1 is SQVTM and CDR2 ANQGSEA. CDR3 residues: CSGSDMNTEAFF. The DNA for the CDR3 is TGCAGCGGCAGCGACATGAACACTGAAGCTTTCTTT.

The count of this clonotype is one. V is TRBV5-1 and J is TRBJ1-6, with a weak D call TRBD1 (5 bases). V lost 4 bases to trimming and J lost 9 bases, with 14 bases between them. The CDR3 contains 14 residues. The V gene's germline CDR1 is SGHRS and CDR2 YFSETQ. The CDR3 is CASSQGMGVSPLHF. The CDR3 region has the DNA TGCGCCAGCAGCCAGGGCATGGGGGTTTCACCCCTCCACTTT.

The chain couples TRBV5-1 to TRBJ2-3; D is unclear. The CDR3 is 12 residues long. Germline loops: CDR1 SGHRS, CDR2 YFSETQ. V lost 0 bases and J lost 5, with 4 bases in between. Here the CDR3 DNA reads TGCGCCAGCAGCTTGGGGGGAGATACGCAGTATTTT. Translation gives CASSLGGDTQYF.

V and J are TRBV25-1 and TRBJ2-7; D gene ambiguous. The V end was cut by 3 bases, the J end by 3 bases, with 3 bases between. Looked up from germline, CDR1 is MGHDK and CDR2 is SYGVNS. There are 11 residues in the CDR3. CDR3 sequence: CASSEYYEQYF. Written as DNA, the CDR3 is TGTGCCAGCAGTGAGTACTACGAGCAGTACTTC.

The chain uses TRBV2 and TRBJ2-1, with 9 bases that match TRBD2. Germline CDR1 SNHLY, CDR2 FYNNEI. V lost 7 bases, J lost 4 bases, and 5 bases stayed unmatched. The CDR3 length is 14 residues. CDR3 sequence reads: CASKEREAYNEQFF. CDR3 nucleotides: TGTGCCAGCAAGGAGCGGGAGGCATACAATGAGCAGTTCTTC.

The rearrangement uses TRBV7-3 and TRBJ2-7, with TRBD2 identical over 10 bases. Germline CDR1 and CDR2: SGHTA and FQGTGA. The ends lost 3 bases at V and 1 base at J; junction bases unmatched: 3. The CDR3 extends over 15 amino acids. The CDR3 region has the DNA TGTGCCAGCAGCTTTACTAGCGGGACTTCCTACGAGCAGTACTTC. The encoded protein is CASSFTSGTSYEQYF.

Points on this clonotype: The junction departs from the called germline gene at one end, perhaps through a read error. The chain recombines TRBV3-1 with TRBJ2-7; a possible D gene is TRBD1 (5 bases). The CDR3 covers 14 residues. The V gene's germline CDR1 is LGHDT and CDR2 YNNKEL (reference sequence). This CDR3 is CASSQDDRAYEQYF. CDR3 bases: TGTGCCAGCAGCCAAGATGACAGAGCCTACGAGCAGTACTTT.

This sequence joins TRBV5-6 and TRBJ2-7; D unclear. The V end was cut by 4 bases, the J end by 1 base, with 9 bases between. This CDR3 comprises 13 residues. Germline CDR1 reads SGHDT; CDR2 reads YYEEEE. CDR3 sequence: CASSLQRSYEQYF. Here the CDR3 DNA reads TGTGCCAGCAGCCTACAGAGGTCCTACGAGCAGTACTTC.

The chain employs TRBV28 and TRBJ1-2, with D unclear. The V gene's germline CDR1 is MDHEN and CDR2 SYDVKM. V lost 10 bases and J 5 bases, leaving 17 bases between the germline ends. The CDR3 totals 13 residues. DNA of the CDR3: TGTGCCACCACCTTGGATGGCTTTTATGGCTACACCTTC. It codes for CATTLDGFYGYTF.

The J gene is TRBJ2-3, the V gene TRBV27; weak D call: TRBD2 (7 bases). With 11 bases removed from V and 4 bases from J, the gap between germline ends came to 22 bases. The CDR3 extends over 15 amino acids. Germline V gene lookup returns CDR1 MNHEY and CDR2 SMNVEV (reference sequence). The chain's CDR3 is CARAPTGGRADTQYF. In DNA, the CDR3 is TGTGCCCGAGCACCGACGGGGGGCAGGGCAGATACGCAGTATTTT.

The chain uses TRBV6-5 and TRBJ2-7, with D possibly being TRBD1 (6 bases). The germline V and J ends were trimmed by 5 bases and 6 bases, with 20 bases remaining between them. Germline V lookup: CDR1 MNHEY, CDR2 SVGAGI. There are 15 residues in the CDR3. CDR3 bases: TGTGCCAGCAGTCTCACAGGGACCCCGGGGTCCGAGCAGTACTTC. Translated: CASSLTGTPGSEQYF.

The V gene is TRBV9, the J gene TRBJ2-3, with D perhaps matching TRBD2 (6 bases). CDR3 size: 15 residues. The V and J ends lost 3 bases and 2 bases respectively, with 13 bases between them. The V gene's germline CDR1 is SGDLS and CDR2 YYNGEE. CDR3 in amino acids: CASSARSGNTDTQYF. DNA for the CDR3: TGTGCCAGCAGCGCCCGTAGCGGAAACACAGATACGCAGTATTTT.

The DNA for the CDR3 is TGTGCCACCAGCAGAGATAGTGCAGGTGGCTACACCTTC. Amino acids: CATSRDSAGGYTF. The chain has TRBV15 and TRBJ1-2; D gene unclear. Per the germline V gene, CDR1 is LNHNV and CDR2 is YYDKDF (reference sequence). Trimming took off 0 bases at V and 7 bases at J, with 9 bases between the two ends. CDR3 size: 13 residues.

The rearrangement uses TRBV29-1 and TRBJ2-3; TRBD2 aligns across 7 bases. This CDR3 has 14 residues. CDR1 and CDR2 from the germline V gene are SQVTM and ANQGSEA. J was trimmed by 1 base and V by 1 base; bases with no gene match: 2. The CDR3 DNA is TGCAGCGTTGAAGCGGGAGGAGGCACAGATACGCAGTATTTT. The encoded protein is CSVEAGGGTDTQYF.

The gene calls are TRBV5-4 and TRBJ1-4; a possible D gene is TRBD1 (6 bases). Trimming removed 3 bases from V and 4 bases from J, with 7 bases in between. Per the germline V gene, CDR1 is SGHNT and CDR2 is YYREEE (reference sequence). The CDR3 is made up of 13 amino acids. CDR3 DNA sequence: TGTGCCAGCAGCTCGGACAGTAATGAAAAACTGTTTTTT. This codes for CASSSDSNEKLFF. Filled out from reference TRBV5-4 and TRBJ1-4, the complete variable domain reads ETGVTQSPTHLIKTRGQQVTLRCSSQSGHNTVSWYQQALGQGPQFIFQYYREEENGRGNFPPRFSGLQFPNYSSELNVNALELDDSALYLCASSSDSNEKLFFGSGTQLSVL.

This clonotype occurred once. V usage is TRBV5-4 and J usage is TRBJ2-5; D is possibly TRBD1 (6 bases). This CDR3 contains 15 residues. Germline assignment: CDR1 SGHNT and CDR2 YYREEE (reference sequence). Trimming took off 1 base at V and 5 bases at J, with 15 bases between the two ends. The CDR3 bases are TGTGCCAGCAGCTTGTCGCGGTCTCAGGGGGAGACCCAGTACTTC. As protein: CASSLSRSQGETQYF. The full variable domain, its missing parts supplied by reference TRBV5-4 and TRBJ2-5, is ETGVTQSPTHLIKTRGQQVTLRCSSQSGHNTVSWYQQALGQGPQFIFQYYREEENGRGNFPPRFSGLQFPNYSSELNVNALELDDSALYLCASSLSRSQGETQYFGPGTRLLVL.

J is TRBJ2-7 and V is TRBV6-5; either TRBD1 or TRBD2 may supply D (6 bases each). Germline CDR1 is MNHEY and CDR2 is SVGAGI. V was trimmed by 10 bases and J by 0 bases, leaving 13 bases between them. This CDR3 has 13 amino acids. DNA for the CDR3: TGTGCCACTCGAGGGGGGAGCTCCTACGAGCAGTACTTC. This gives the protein CATRGGSSYEQYF.

The CDR3 sequence is CASSSRASDYGYTF. The CDR3 coding sequence is TGTGCCAGCAGTTCCAGGGCCTCAGACTATGGCTACACCTTC. V is TRBV27 and J is TRBJ1-2, with D tentatively TRBD1 (5 bases). CDR3 size: 14 residues. V lost 4 bases and J 3 bases, leaving 12 bases between the germline ends. Germline CDR1 and CDR2: MNHEY and SMNVEV (reference sequence).

The CDR3 nucleotides are TGTGCCACCAGTGATTTGGGGGACAGGGAGGTCAATGAGCAGTTCTTC. It is translated as CATSDLGDREVNEQFF. V and J are TRBV24-1 and TRBJ2-1; 9 nucleotides agree with TRBD1. Germline V CDR1 and CDR2: KGHDR, SFDVKD. This CDR3 has 16 amino acids. Trimming at V came to 0 bases and at J to 6 bases, leaving 5 bases not matched to a gene.

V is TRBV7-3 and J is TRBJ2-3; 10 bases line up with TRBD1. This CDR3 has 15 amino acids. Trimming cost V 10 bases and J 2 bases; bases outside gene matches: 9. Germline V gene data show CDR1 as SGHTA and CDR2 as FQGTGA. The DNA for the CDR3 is TGTGCCACGAAAAGAGGGACAGGGGACACAGATACGCAGTATTTT. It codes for CATKRGTGDTDTQYF.